One and the same sample provided the 32 T cell receptor beta chains below, sequenced in a study of OX40 agonist ivuxolimab in advanced cancers. The table came from immunoSEQ multiplex PCR; TCRdb's copy has only in-frame clones and leaves some out. The table has tens of thousands of clones, 86% seen once. The sample in question was CD4+ or CD8+ T cells sorted from blood, obtained in a trial of the OX40 agonist ivuxolimab. Receptor source: an adult with an advanced solid tumor such as melanoma, head and neck, liver or kidney cancer.

The rearrangement uses TRBV19 and TRBJ1-4, with D uncertain. The germline V gene encodes CDR1 LNHDA and CDR2 SQIVND (reference sequence). The ends were cut back, 3 bases at V and 8 bases at J, with 13 bases in the middle. The length of the CDR3 is 14 residues. The CDR3 spells CASSIGSFGEKLFF. The CDR3 DNA reads as TGTGCCAGTAGTATCGGTTCGTTCGGGGAAAAACTGTTTTTT.

The CDR3 loop is CASSFQTEAFF. CDR3 in DNA: TGCGCCAGCAGCTTCCAGACTGAAGCTTTCTTT. The genes are TRBV5-1 and TRBJ1-1; D remains ambiguous. The CDR3 is 11 residues long. V was cut by 2 bases and J by 5 bases, with 4 bases left in between. Per the germline V gene, CDR1 is SGHRS and CDR2 is YFSETQ.

The rearrangement joins TRBV7-2 to TRBJ2-1; 10 bases agree with TRBD2. CDR3 size: 17 residues. The V gene end was trimmed by 4 bases and the J gene end by 5 bases; junction bases not matched to a gene: 11. Germline V gene sequence: CDR1 SGHTA, CDR2 FQGNSA. The CDR3 nucleotides read TGTGCCAGCAGCTCATCCGTCATAGCGGGAGGAAACAATGAGCAGTTCTTC. Protein sequence: CASSSSVIAGGNNEQFF.

This chain uses TRBV19 with TRBJ2-3, with D maybe TRBD1 (5 bases). Germline CDR1 LNHDA, CDR2 SQIVND (reference sequence). This CDR3 has 13 residues. V lost 1 base and J lost 6, with 8 bases in between. The CDR3: CASSIGGQDTQYF. CDR3 DNA: TGTGCCAGTAGTATAGGGGGCCAGGATACGCAGTATTTT.

This chain connects TRBV27 to TRBJ1-2, with a possible D match to TRBD1 (6 bases). The CDR3 extends over 13 amino acids. V was pared by 6 bases and J by 2 bases, with 10 bases between. Germline CDR1 is MNHEY and CDR2 is SMNVEV (reference sequence). The CDR3 nucleotides read TGTGCCAGCAGGGACAGTCTGAACTATGGCTACACCTTC. It encodes CASRDSLNYGYTF.

V and J are TRBV25-1 and TRBJ2-7; D perhaps matches TRBD2 (7 bases). V was shortened by 5 bases and J by 4 bases, with 12 bases between the two germline ends. This CDR3 comprises 13 residues. Germline CDR1 reads MGHDK; CDR2 reads SYGVNS. The CDR3 nucleotides are TGTGCCAGCAGTAGGGGGGAGGGATACGAGCAGTACTTC. Its protein is CASSRGEGYEQYF.

As DNA, the CDR3 is TGTGCCAGCAGGCCGGGACAGGCTAACTATGGCTACACCTTC. Protein sequence: CASRPGQANYGYTF. V usage is TRBV9 and J usage is TRBJ1-2; 8 nucleotides align to TRBD1. Per the germline V gene, CDR1 is SGDLS and CDR2 is YYNGEE. The trim removed 5 bases at V and 0 bases at J, leaving 3 bases unmatched. This CDR3 has 14 residues.

CDR3 DNA sequence: TGTGCTAGTGGTTTGGGACAGACTAGCTCCTACGAGCAGTACTTC. Its translation is CASGLGQTSSYEQYF. The J gene is TRBJ2-7, the V gene TRBV12-5; weak D call: TRBD2 (6 bases). V dropped 1 base and J dropped 0 bases, with 10 bases sitting between them. From germline, CDR1 is LGHNT and CDR2 FRNRAP. The CDR3 totals 15 residues.

This chain uses TRBV9 with TRBJ1-6; D not resolved. The CDR3 contains 14 residues. Trimming shortened V by 3 bases and J by 7 bases, and 11 bases separated the two germline ends. CDR1 and CDR2 from the germline V gene are SGDLS and YYNGEE. The CDR3 protein is CASSAEARNSPLHF. CDR3 in DNA: TGTGCCAGCAGCGCTGAAGCCAGAAATTCACCCCTCCACTTT.

The chain has TRBV5-1 and TRBJ2-7; 7 positions match TRBD1. Germline V gene sequence: CDR1 SGHRS, CDR2 YFSETQ. V trimming: 0 bases; J trimming: 3 bases; junction bases outside the gene matches: 6. The CDR3 runs 15 residues. CDR3 residues: CASSLAQGEFYEQYF. CDR3 DNA: TGCGCCAGCAGCTTGGCCCAGGGGGAATTCTACGAGCAGTACTTC.

V is TRBV19 and J is TRBJ1-5; 8 bases match TRBD1. V lost 6 bases, J lost 3 bases, and 7 bases stayed unmatched. The germline V gene has CDR1 LNHDA and CDR2 SQIVND (reference sequence). This CDR3 is 15 amino acids long. CDR3 in amino acids: CASSDRTGNNQPQHF. CDR3 bases: TGTGCCAGTAGCGACCGGACAGGGAACAATCAGCCCCAGCATTTT.

This clone was recorded only once. The chain combines TRBV6-4 with TRBJ1-1; no clear D. The CDR3 loop spans 13 amino acids. The germline gives CDR1 MRHNA, CDR2 SNTAGT. V was cut by 4 bases and J by 1 base, with 7 bases left in between. In DNA, the CDR3 is TGTGCCAGCAGTGTTATGCGGAACACTGAAGCTTTCTTT. Translation gives CASSVMRNTEAFF.

This clone was seen a handful of times. The chain has TRBV29-1 and TRBJ1-1; weak D call: TRBD1 (6 bases). The length of the CDR3 is 11 residues. Germline assignment: CDR1 SQVTM and CDR2 ANQGSEA. V was clipped by 1 base and J by 11 bases, with 11 bases between them. The CDR3 sequence is CSVEVNREAFF. DNA for the CDR3: TGCAGCGTTGAAGTAAACAGGGAGGCTTTCTTT. Based on the CDR3 plus reference TRBV29-1 and TRBJ1-1, the full variable domain is SAVISQKPSRDICQRGTSLTIQCQVDSQVTMMFWYRQQPGQSLTLIATANQGSEATYESGFVIDKFPISRPNLTFSTLTVSNMSPEDSSIYLCSVEVNREAFFGQGTRLTVV.

The rearrangement links TRBV15 to TRBJ1-1; tentatively, D is TRBD1 (6 bases). This CDR3 spans 19 amino acids. V was cut by 0 bases and J by 2 bases, with 22 bases left in between. Per the germline V gene, CDR1 is LNHNV and CDR2 is YYDKDF (reference sequence). The CDR3 coding sequence is TGTGCCACCAGCAGAGATGCGGGGGGCGGGAAGGCCGTTAACACTGAAGCTTTCTTT. Protein product: CATSRDAGGGKAVNTEAFF.

The chain carries TRBV7-5 and TRBJ2-6. TRBV7-5 is a pseudogene segment. The CDR3 has 15 amino acids. Written as DNA, the CDR3 is TGTGCCAGCAGCTTAGCTGTGGCGGGGGCCAACGTCCTGACTTTC. Its translation is CASSLAVAGANVLTF.

This sequence joins TRBV7-6 and TRBJ1-1, with D perhaps matching TRBD1 (5 bases). Germline V gene data show CDR1 as SGHVS and CDR2 as FNYEAQ. The ends were cut back, 1 base at V and 1 base at J, with 16 bases in the middle. The CDR3 is 17 residues long. The CDR3 here is CASSLVPIGGPNTEAFF. CDR3 nucleotides: TGTGCCAGCAGCTTAGTCCCCATTGGGGGACCGAACACTGAAGCTTTCTTT.

This chain joins TRBV5-6 and TRBJ1-2; the D gene is possibly TRBD1 (5 bases). Germline V gene data show CDR1 as SGHDT and CDR2 as YYEEEE. CDR3 length: 11 residues. V shed 4 bases and J shed 6 bases, with 7 bases lying between them. The CDR3 loop reads CASSRGDGYTF. The CDR3 DNA follows: TGTGCCAGCAGCCGGGGGGATGGCTACACCTTC.

This clone was seen once. The gene calls are TRBV5-1 and TRBJ2-7; D possibly corresponds to TRBD1 (5 bases). The V gene's germline CDR1 is SGHRS and CDR2 YFSETQ. V lost 0 bases to trimming and J lost 0 bases, with 10 bases between them. This CDR3 has 15 residues. CDR3 sequence: CASSLGAGSSYEQYF. The CDR3 DNA reads as TGCGCCAGCAGCTTGGGTGCAGGGTCCTCCTACGAGCAGTACTTC. Looking up the rest from reference TRBV5-1 and TRBJ2-7 gives the full variable domain: KAGVTQTPRYLIKTRGQQVTLSCSPISGHRSVSWYQQTPGQGLQFLFEYFSETQRNKGNFPGRFSGRQFSNSRSEMNVSTLELGDSALYLCASSLGAGSSYEQYFGPGTRLTVT.

The CDR3 DNA is TGCGCCAGCAGCCAAGAGCAGGGCCTAAGGAACACTGAAGCTTTCTTT. It codes for CASSQEQGLRNTEAFF. This sequence joins TRBV4-3 and TRBJ1-1; D might be TRBD1 (5 bases). The germline gives CDR1 LGHNA, CDR2 YSLEER. CDR3 length: 16 residues. Trimming pared 0 bases from V and 1 base from J, leaving 12 bases between.

The CDR3 DNA reads as TGTGCCAGCAGCCGAGGGACAGTGAACACCGGGGAGCTGTTTTTT. Its translation: CASSRGTVNTGELFF. V gene TRBV9 combines with J gene TRBJ2-2; TRBD1 matches 7 bases. The junction had 4 bases not matched to a gene; V was cut back by 4 bases and J by 1 base. Germline lookup yields CDR1 SGDLS and CDR2 YYNGEE. This CDR3 is 15 amino acids long.

The rearrangement joins TRBV11-1 to TRBJ2-1; 7 positions agree with TRBD1. Looked up from germline, CDR1 is SGHAT and CDR2 is FQDESV (reference sequence). V dropped 1 base and J dropped 15; count of bases not matched to a gene: 15. The CDR3 is made up of 15 amino acids. CDR3 protein: CASSLEIGVGGVRFF. For the CDR3, the DNA is TGTGCCAGCAGCTTAGAGATTGGTGTAGGGGGCGTACGGTTCTTC. Looking up the rest from reference TRBV11-1 and TRBJ2-1 gives the full variable domain: EAEVAQSPRYKITEKSQAVAFWCDPISGHATLYWYRQILGQGPELLVQFQDESVVDDSQLPKDRFSAERLKGVDSTLKIQPAELGDSAMYLCASSLEIGVGGVRFFGPGTRLTVL.

This chain uses TRBV15 with TRBJ1-2; D unclear. The V gene's germline CDR1 is LNHNV and CDR2 YYDKDF (reference sequence). The CDR3 extends over 17 amino acids. Deletions cut 1 base from V and 0 bases from J, with 15 bases between. The CDR3 loop is CATSRGHSGKANYGYTF. In nucleotides, the CDR3 is TGTGCCACCAGCAGAGGACATTCGGGAAAAGCTAACTATGGCTACACCTTC.

The rearrangement joins TRBV19 to TRBJ2-5, with D tentatively TRBD2 (5 bases). Trimming pared 9 bases from V and 1 base from J, leaving 12 bases between. In germline, CDR1 is LNHDA, CDR2 SQIVND (reference sequence). The length of the CDR3 is 13 residues. The CDR3 coding sequence is TGTGCCAGCAGCGACCGGGGCCAAGAGACCCAGTACTTC. Protein sequence: CASSDRGQETQYF.

This chain links TRBV18 with TRBJ2-3; a possible D gene is TRBD2 (6 bases). The germline V gene encodes CDR1 KGHSH and CDR2 LQKENI. The V gene lost 0 bases and the J gene lost 1 base, with 11 bases spanning the gap. The CDR3 is made up of 16 amino acids. CDR3 residues: CASSPPWREGTDTQYF. CDR3 nucleotides: TGTGCCAGCTCACCACCGTGGAGGGAAGGCACAGATACGCAGTATTTT. Using reference TRBV18 and TRBJ2-3 for the parts outside the CDR3, the full variable domain is NAGVMQNPRHLVRRRGQEARLRCSPMKGHSHVYWYRQLPEEGLKFMVYLQKENIIDESGMPKERFSAEFPKEGPSILRIQQVVRGDSAAYFCASSPPWREGTDTQYFGPGTRLTVL.

V is TRBV5-6 and J is TRBJ1-5; D not certain. Trimming left V 0 bases short and J 9 bases short, with 10 bases between. Looked up from germline, CDR1 is SGHDT and CDR2 is YYEEEE. This CDR3 is 13 amino acids long. In nucleotides, the CDR3 is TGTGCCAGCAGCTTGGGCCCGAGCCGGCCCCAGCATTTT. Translation: CASSLGPSRPQHF.

V and J are TRBV7-8 and TRBJ1-2, with D perhaps matching TRBD1 (6 bases). Trimming pared 7 bases from V and 7 bases from J, leaving 13 bases between. Germline loops: CDR1 SGHVS, CDR2 FQNEAQ. The length of the CDR3 is 12 residues. CDR3: CASTLGQGGYTF. The CDR3 DNA reads TGTGCCAGCACGCTGGGACAAGGTGGCTACACCTTC.

The V gene is TRBV29-1, the J gene TRBJ2-1; TRBD1 matches 8 bases. J lost 5 bases, V lost 7 bases, and 4 bases had no gene match. The CDR3 loop spans 12 amino acids. Per the germline V gene, CDR1 is SQVTM and CDR2 is ANQGSEA. The CDR3 region is CSAAQGDNEQFF. The CDR3 DNA is TGCAGCGCGGCACAGGGGGACAATGAGCAGTTCTTC.

This chain links TRBV5-1 with TRBJ2-1, with 7 bases lining up with TRBD1. This CDR3 contains 15 residues. Germline V gene lookup returns CDR1 SGHRS and CDR2 YFSETQ. Trimming cost V 2 bases and J 7 bases; bases outside gene matches: 9. The CDR3 DNA reads as TGCGCCAGCAGCTTCCGGGACAGTGGGAGAAATGAGCAGTTCTTC. Translating it yields CASSFRDSGRNEQFF.

The chain recombines TRBV29-1 with TRBJ2-1, with 7 bases fitting TRBD1. V shed 7 bases, J shed 12 bases, and the junction held 15 bases outside the gene matches. This CDR3 is 13 amino acids long. CDR1 is SQVTM and CDR2 is ANQGSEA in the germline V gene. CDR3 DNA sequence: TGCAGCGCTGGCCCCCGACAGGGCGAGGCGCAGTTCTTC. It is translated as CSAGPRQGEAQFF.

CDR3 amino acids: CASSQKGGPQETQYF. CDR3 bases: TGTGCCAGCAGCCAAAAAGGGGGCCCTCAAGAGACCCAGTACTTC. This chain uses TRBV14 with TRBJ2-5, with 7 positions matching TRBD1. J was trimmed by 2 bases and V by 2 bases; bases with no gene match: 5. This CDR3 is built from 15 residues. Germline V gives CDR1 SGHDN, CDR2 FVKESK. The full variable domain, with the rest looked up from reference TRBV14 and TRBJ2-5, is EAGVTQFPSHSVIEKGQTVTLRCDPISGHDNLYWYRRVMGKEIKFLLHFVKESKQDESGMPNNRFLAERTGGTYSTLKVQPAELEDSGVYFCASSQKGGPQETQYFGPGTRLLVL.

The chain's CDR3 is CASSVGGNTIYF. In DNA, the CDR3 is TGTGCCAGCAGCGTAGGTGGAAACACCATATATTTT. V and J are TRBV9 and TRBJ1-3; no firm D call. The germline gives CDR1 SGDLS, CDR2 YYNGEE. V gave up 0 bases and J gave up 3 bases, with 1 base separating them. The CDR3 spans 12 residues.

The chain combines TRBV7-9 with TRBJ1-3; D remains unclear. CDR3 length: 14 residues. From germline, CDR1 is SEHNR and CDR2 FQNEAQ (reference sequence). Trimming cost V 3 bases and J 8 bases, with 14 bases left between them. The CDR3 DNA reads TGTGCCAGCAGCTTTGGCACAAATAGATACACCATATATTTT. It encodes CASSFGTNRYTIYF.